This T cell receptor (beta chain) is from a study of blood T cell repertoires in COVID-19. Turning to the study itself: The United States, Italy and Spain were the sources of the acute and convalescent COVID-19 samples. Sources were T cells, B-cell-depleted T cells, or PBMCs; the material itself was cDNA or gDNA.

Methods used by the authors: Scientists estimated how many nucleated cells there were by amplifying reference gene primers. This table comes from immunoSEQ multiplex PCR, and its TCRdb copy is limited to in-frame clones, with some not included. Clone size and V and J calls were adopted from that table, with D and trimming inferred from the DNA. The sample carries around 250,000 clones, around 82% recorded once. V shed 4 bases and J 5 bases; nucleotides not matched to a gene: 1. The CDR3 spans 14 residues. Germline CDR1 and CDR2: SGHRS and YFSETQ. This chain links TRBV5-1 with TRBJ1-6; 9 nucleotides line up with TRBD1. Sequencing was performed on peripheral blood. This TCR was sampled from a man aged 80 or over with acute or convalescent COVID-19. Written as DNA, the CDR3 is TGCGCCAGCAGCCGACAGGGGGATAATTCACCCCTCCACTTT. This gives the protein CASSRQGDNSPLHF.